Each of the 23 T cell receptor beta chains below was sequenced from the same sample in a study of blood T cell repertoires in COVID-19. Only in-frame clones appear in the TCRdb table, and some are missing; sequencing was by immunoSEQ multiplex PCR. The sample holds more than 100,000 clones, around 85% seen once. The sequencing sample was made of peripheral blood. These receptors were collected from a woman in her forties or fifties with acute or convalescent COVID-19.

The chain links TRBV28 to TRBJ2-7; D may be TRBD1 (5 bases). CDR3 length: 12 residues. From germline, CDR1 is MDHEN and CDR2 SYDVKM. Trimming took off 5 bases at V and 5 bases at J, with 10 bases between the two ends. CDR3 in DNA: TGTGCCAGCAGTGGGAAGGGGCACGAGCAGTACTTC. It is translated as CASSGKGHEQYF.

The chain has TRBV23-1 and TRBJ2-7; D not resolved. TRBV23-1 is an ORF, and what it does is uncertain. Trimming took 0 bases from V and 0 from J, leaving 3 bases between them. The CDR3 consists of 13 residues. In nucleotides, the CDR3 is TGCGCCAGCAGTCAATCCCACTCCTACGAGCAGTACTTC. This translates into CASSQSHSYEQYF.

CDR3 sequence: CASSLGLRGGEETQYF. The DNA of the CDR3 is TGTGCCAGCAGCTTAGGATTGCGGGGGGGCGAGGAGACCCAGTACTTC. The chain combines TRBV7-6 with TRBJ2-5; 9 bases line up with TRBD2. The CDR3 runs 16 residues. V shed 1 base and J 5 bases; nucleotides not matched to a gene: 8. The germline V gene encodes CDR1 SGHVS and CDR2 FNYEAQ.

The CDR3 reads CASRLTSGGYYEQYF. The DNA of the CDR3 is TGTGCCAGCAGACTAACTAGCGGGGGGTACTACGAGCAGTACTTC. The rearrangement joins TRBV11-2 to TRBJ2-7, with 12 bases fitting TRBD2. The CDR3 sequence is 15 residues long. The germline V gene has CDR1 SGHAT and CDR2 FQNNGV. V lost 6 bases, J lost 3 bases, and 6 bases stayed unmatched.

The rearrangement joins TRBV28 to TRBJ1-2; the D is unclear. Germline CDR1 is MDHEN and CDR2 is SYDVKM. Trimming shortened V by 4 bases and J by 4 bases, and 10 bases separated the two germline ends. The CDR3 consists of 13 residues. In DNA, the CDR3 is TGTGCCAGCAGTTCGCACGAACTCTATGGCTACACCTTC. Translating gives CASSSHELYGYTF.

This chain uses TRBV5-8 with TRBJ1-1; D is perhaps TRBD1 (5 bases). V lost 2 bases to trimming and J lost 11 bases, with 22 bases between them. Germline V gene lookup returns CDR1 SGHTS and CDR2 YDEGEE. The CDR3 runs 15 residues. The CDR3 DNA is TGTGCCAGCAGCTTCCAAACGAAAGGGGAATTGAAGGCTTTCTTT. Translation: CASSFQTKGELKAFF.

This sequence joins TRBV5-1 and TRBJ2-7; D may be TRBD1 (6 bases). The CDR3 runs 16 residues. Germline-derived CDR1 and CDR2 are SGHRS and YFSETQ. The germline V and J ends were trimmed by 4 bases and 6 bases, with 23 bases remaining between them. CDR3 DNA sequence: TGCGCCAGCAGCCTGCCGGCCCCGGGACAACGTAGCGAGCAGTACTTC. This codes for CASSLPAPGQRSEQYF. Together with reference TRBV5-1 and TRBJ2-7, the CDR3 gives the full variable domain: KAGVTQTPRYLIKTRGQQVTLSCSPISGHRSVSWYQQTPGQGLQFLFEYFSETQRNKGNFPGRFSGRQFSNSRSEMNVSTLELGDSALYLCASSLPAPGQRSEQYFGPGTRLTVT.

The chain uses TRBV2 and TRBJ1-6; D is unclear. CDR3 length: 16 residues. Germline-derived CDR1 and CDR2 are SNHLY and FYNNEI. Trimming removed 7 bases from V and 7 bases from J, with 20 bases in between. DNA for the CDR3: TGTGCCAGCACTCCCGCGGGGAATAGAGTCAATTCACCCCTCCACTTT. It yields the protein CASTPAGNRVNSPLHF. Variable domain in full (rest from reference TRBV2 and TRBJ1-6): EPEVTQTPSHQVTQMGQEVILRCVPISNHLYFYWYRQILGQKVEFLVSFYNNEISEKSEIFDDQFSVERPDGSNFTLKIRSTKLEDSAMYFCASTPAGNRVNSPLHFGNGTRLTVT.

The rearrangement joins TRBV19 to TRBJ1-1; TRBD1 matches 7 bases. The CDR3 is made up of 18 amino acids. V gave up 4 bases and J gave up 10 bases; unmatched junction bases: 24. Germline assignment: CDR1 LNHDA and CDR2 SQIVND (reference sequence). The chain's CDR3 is CASSKITRGTGAPRGAFF. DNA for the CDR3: TGTGCCAGTAGTAAGATAACCAGGGGAACAGGGGCCCCGCGGGGAGCTTTCTTT.

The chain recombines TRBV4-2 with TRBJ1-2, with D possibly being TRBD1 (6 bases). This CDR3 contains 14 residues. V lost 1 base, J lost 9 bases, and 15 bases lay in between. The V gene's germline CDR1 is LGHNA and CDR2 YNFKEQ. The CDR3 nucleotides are TGTGCCAGCAGCCAAGGAGTGGGGGCTATGCGCTACACCTTC. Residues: CASSQGVGAMRYTF.

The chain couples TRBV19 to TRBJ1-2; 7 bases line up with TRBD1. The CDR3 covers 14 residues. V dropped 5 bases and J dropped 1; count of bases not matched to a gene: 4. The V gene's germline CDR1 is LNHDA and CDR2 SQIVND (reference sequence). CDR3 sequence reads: CASSSTGVNYGYTF. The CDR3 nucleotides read TGTGCCAGTAGTTCAACAGGGGTTAACTATGGCTACACCTTC.

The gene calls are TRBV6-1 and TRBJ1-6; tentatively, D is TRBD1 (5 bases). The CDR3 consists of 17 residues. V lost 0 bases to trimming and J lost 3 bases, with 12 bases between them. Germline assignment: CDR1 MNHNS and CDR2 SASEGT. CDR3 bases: TGTGCCAGCAGTGAAGCTTTCCAGGGCCTCTATAATTCACCCCTCCACTTT. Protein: CASSEAFQGLYNSPLHF.

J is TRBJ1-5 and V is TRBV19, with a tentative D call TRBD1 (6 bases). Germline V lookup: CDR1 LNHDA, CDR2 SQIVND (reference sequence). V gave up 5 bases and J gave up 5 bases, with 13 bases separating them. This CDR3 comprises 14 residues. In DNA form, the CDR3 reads TGTGCCAGTAGTCCGGGGGGCAGCCATCAGCCCCAGCATTTT. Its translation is CASSPGGSHQPQHF.

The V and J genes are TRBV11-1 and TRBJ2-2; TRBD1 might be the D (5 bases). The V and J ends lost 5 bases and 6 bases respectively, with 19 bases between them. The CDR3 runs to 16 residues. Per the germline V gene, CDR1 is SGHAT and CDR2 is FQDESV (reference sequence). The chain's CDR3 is CASSLGRARSAGELFF. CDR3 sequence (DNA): TGTGCCAGCAGCCTCGGCAGGGCGAGGTCGGCCGGGGAGCTGTTTTTT.

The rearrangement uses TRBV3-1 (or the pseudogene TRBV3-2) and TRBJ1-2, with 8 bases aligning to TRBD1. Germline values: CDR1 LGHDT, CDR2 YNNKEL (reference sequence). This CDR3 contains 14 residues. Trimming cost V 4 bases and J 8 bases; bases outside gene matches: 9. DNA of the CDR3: TGTGCCAGCAGCCGAGATGGGACAGGATGGGGCTACACCTTC. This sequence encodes CASSRDGTGWGYTF.

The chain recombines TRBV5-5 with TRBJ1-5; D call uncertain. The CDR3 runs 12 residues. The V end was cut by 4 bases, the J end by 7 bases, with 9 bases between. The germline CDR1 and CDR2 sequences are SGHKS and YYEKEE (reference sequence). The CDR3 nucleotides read TGTGCCAGCAGCATTCCAGGACAGCCCCAGCATTTT. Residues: CASSIPGQPQHF.

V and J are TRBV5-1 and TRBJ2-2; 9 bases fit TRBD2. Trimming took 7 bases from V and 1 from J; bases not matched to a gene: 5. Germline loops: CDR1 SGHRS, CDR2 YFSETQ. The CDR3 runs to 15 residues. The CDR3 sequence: CASRRLAENTGELFF. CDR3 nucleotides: TGCGCCAGCCGCCGACTAGCGGAGAACACCGGGGAGCTGTTTTTT.

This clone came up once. The chain's CDR3 is CAWTREPGTEAFF. CDR3 coding DNA: TGTGCCTGGACGAGGGAGCCTGGCACTGAAGCTTTCTTT. The chain employs TRBV30 and TRBJ1-1; no firm D call. Per germline, CDR1 GTSNPN and CDR2 SVGIG (reference sequence). V lost 4 bases to trimming and J lost 4 bases, with 13 bases between them. The CDR3 is made up of 13 amino acids.

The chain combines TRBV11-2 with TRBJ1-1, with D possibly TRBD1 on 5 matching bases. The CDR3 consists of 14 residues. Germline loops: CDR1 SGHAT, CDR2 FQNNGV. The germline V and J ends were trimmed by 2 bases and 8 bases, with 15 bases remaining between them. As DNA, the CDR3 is TGTGCCAGCAGCTTAAAGGCCAGGGTCGGAGAAGCTTTCTTT. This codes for CASSLKARVGEAFF.

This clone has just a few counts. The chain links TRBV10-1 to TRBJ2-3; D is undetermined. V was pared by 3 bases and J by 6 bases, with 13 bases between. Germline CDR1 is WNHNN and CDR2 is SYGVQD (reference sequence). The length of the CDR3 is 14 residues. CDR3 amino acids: CASSEGTSADTQYF. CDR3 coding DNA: TGCGCCAGCAGTGAAGGTACTTCAGCGGATACGCAGTATTTT.

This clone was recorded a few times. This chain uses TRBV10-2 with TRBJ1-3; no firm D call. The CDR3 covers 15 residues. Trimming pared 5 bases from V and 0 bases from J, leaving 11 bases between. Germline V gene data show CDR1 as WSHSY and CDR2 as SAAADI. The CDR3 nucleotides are TGCGCCAGCAGTCTCTCGAGGGACTCTGGAAACACCATATATTTT. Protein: CASSLSRDSGNTIYF.

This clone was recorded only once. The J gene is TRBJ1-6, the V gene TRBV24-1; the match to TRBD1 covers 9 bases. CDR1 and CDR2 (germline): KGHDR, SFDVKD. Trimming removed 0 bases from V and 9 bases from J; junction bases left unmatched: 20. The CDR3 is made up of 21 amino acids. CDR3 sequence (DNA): TGTGCCACCAGTGATTTGTGGTATCGGACAGGGGATCCCCCTGGGGGTTCACCCCTCCACTTT. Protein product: CATSDLWYRTGDPPGGSPLHF.

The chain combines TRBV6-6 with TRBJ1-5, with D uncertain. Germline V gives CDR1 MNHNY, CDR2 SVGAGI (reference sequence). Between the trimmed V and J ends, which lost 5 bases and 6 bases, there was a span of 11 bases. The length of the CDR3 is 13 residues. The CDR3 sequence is CASSIMVSQPQHF. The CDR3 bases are TGTGCCAGCAGTATCATGGTGAGTCAGCCCCAGCATTTT.